The rows below give T cell receptor beta chains drawn from one sample of a study of blood T cell repertoires in COVID-19. TCRdb's copy holds only in-frame clones and misses some; the assay was immunoSEQ multiplex PCR. Altogether about 62,000 clones are present, 76% being singletons, with the ten largest covering approximately 6.4%. Sequenced material: peripheral blood. The source of these receptors is a woman aged 50 to 60 with active or convalescent COVID-19. Each CDR3 is given without its conserved first and last residue. The order of the fields is J gene, D gene, clone size, V gene, CDR3 protein. D genes are given only for firm matches. Clone size, where shown, is once, few, many, or a class for clones that have expanded.

j_call: TRBJ1-2
d_call: .
clone_size: .
v_call: TRBV4-1
cdr3_aa: ASSQEQVNYGYT

j_call: TRBJ2-5
d_call: TRBD2
clone_size: .
v_call: TRBV19
cdr3_aa: ASSIVGGRGETQY

j_call: TRBJ2-7
d_call: TRBD1
clone_size: .
v_call: TRBV7-6
cdr3_aa: ASSQGDRGGYEQY

j_call: TRBJ2-7
d_call: TRBD1
clone_size: .
v_call: TRBV30
cdr3_aa: AWGQVVQY

j_call: TRBJ1-6
d_call: .
clone_size: once
v_call: TRBV7-3
cdr3_aa: ASSLPSSSSYNSPLH

j_call: TRBJ2-1
d_call: .
clone_size: few
v_call: TRBV7-2
cdr3_aa: ASSKIYEQF

j_call: TRBJ1-2
d_call: .
clone_size: .
v_call: TRBV11-2
cdr3_aa: ASNRRGANYGYT

j_call: TRBJ2-2
d_call: .
clone_size: .
v_call: TRBV6-5
cdr3_aa: ASTSGTNTGELF

j_call: TRBJ2-3
d_call: .
clone_size: .
v_call: TRBV18
cdr3_aa: ASSPAASPDTQY

j_call: TRBJ2-3
d_call: TRBD2
clone_size: .
v_call: TRBV28
cdr3_aa: ASSYGREGTDTQY

j_call: TRBJ1-1
d_call: .
clone_size: .
v_call: TRBV30
cdr3_aa: AWSNPRGMNTEAF

j_call: TRBJ2-7
d_call: .
clone_size: few
v_call: TRBV4-1
cdr3_aa: ASSQVGLYEQY

j_call: TRBJ2-1
d_call: .
clone_size: .
v_call: TRBV11-2
cdr3_aa: ASSQDSGSYNEQF

j_call: TRBJ1-2
d_call: .
clone_size: .
v_call: TRBV2
cdr3_aa: ASTPQAGIYGYT

j_call: TRBJ2-7
d_call: TRBD1
clone_size: .
v_call: TRBV27
cdr3_aa: ASSFQGAVYEQY

j_call: TRBJ1-2
d_call: TRBD1
clone_size: few
v_call: TRBV24-1
cdr3_aa: ATHRGRPQTPNSYT

j_call: TRBJ2-7
d_call: .
clone_size: .
v_call: TRBV6-2/TRBV6-3
cdr3_aa: ASSYPARSSYEQY

j_call: TRBJ1-2
d_call: TRBD1
clone_size: many
v_call: TRBV28
cdr3_aa: ASGPGGRGYT

j_call: TRBJ1-2
d_call: TRBD1
clone_size: .
v_call: TRBV5-6
cdr3_aa: ASSLGQGDYGYT

j_call: TRBJ2-3
d_call: TRBD2
clone_size: .
v_call: TRBV5-8
cdr3_aa: ASSQLAPEGTDTQY

j_call: TRBJ2-5
d_call: .
clone_size: .
v_call: TRBV9
cdr3_aa: ASTRTASGETQY

j_call: TRBJ2-5
d_call: .
clone_size: .
v_call: TRBV28
cdr3_aa: ATRVRGETQY

j_call: TRBJ1-1
d_call: .
clone_size: once
v_call: TRBV18
cdr3_aa: ASSPQMGARNTEAF

j_call: TRBJ1-5
d_call: .
clone_size: .
v_call: TRBV6-2/TRBV6-3
cdr3_aa: ASSVTVSSNQPQH

j_call: TRBJ2-1
d_call: TRBD2
clone_size: .
v_call: TRBV10-3
cdr3_aa: AISESLAGGPLNEQF

j_call: TRBJ1-1
d_call: .
clone_size: many
v_call: TRBV27
cdr3_aa: ASSLSRQVREAF

j_call: TRBJ2-7
d_call: .
clone_size: once
v_call: TRBV7-9
cdr3_aa: ASSNSGGEQY

j_call: TRBJ1-3
d_call: TRBD1
clone_size: .
v_call: TRBV18
cdr3_aa: ASSPGTARNTIY

j_call: TRBJ1-1
d_call: .
clone_size: .
v_call: TRBV7-2
cdr3_aa: ASKTTPRVTEAF

j_call: TRBJ2-5
d_call: TRBD1
clone_size: .
v_call: TRBV7-3
cdr3_aa: ASSLSGTGGETQY

j_call: TRBJ1-5
d_call: .
clone_size: .
v_call: TRBV6-1
cdr3_aa: ASSELTGPNQPQH

j_call: TRBJ2-3
d_call: .
clone_size: .
v_call: TRBV6-6
cdr3_aa: ASSYSYGDTQY